This is a list of T cell receptor beta chains from one sample in a study of read filtering for tumor transcriptome and immune sequencing. TCRdb reanalysed the reads using MiXCR and keeps one entry per CDR3 protein. The sample consists of under 35,000 distinct CDR3 sequences, around a sixth of them appearing once. The sample comprised a population of CD138-negative cells sorted from bone marrow. These receptors all stem from a donor at least 40 years old with multiple myeloma. CDR3s include the opening cysteine and the closing phenylalanine or tryptophan. The D gene is left open where the match is weak. The listing skips clone size in some rows; elsewhere it reads once, few, many or a size class.

cdr3_length clone_size j_call v_call d_call cdr3_nt cdr3_aa
16 medium-sized TRBJ2-1 TRBV7-9 TRBD2 TGTGCCAGCAGCTTGGGAGCGGGGGTTGATTACAATGAGCAGTTCTTC CASSLGAGVDYNEQFF
17 many TRBJ2-2 TRBV7-9 TRBD2 TGTGCCAGCAGCTTACTAGCGGGAAAGAGGGTCAGCGGGGAGCTGTTTTTT CASSLLAGKRVSGELFF
13 many TRBJ2-7 TRBV9 TRBD1 TGTGCCAGCAGCCGAACAGGGGGCGGGGAGCAGTACTTC CASSRTGGGEQYF
13 many TRBJ2-5 TRBV19 . TGTGCCAGTAGTATGTCGGGGACGGAGACCCAGTACTTC CASSMSGTETQYF
14 many TRBJ2-3 TRBV20-1 TRBD2 TGCAGTGCTTATAGCGGGGGGGGACAAGATACGCAGTATTTT CSAYSGGGQDTQYF
16 many TRBJ2-1 TRBV7-9 . TGTGCCAGCAGCTCACTAGGGTCGGCAGACTACAATGAGCAGTTCTTC CASSSLGSADYNEQFF
13 few TRBJ1-2 TRBV19 . TGTGCCAGTAGTCAGCCCGGTCACTATGGCTACACCTTC CASSQPGHYGYTF
16 . TRBJ2-3 TRBV28 TRBD2 TGTGCCAGCAGTTCCGCGGGGGAGGGCCGCGGAGATACGCAGTATTTT CASSSAGEGRGDTQYF
15 many TRBJ2-3 TRBV20-1 . TGCAGTTTTTCCCCTTTCGGGGCTAGCACAGATACGCAGTATTTT CSFSPFGASTDTQYF
15 few TRBJ2-3 TRBV20-1 TRBD2 TGCAGTGCTAACTCTGCGGGGGGGCGTACGGATACGCAGTATTTT CSANSAGGRTDTQYF
11 many TRBJ1-1 TRBV10-3 . TGTGCCATCAGTGTTGAGGGCGCGGCTTTCTTT CAISVEGAAFF
14 many TRBJ2-1 TRBV9 . TGTGCCAGCAGCGGGGGACTTAACTACAATGAGCAGTTCTTC CASSGGLNYNEQFF
14 once TRBJ2-1 TRBV24-1 . TGTGCCACCTGTGATTTGGGCCCCCGCGCTGAACAGTCCTTC CATCDLGPRAEQSF
12 many TRBJ1-4 TRBV5-4 . TGTGCCAGCAGCTTGGGTAATGAAAAACTGTTTTTT CASSLGNEKLFF
15 many TRBJ2-3 TRBV6-4 TRBD1 TGTGCCAGCAGTTTAACAGGGGAGCAGACAGATACGCAGTATTTT CASSLTGEQTDTQYF
15 many TRBJ1-1 TRBV18 . TGTGCCAGCTCACCTCCGGACATAAGGTCTTCTGAAGCTTTCTTT CASSPPDIRSSEAFF